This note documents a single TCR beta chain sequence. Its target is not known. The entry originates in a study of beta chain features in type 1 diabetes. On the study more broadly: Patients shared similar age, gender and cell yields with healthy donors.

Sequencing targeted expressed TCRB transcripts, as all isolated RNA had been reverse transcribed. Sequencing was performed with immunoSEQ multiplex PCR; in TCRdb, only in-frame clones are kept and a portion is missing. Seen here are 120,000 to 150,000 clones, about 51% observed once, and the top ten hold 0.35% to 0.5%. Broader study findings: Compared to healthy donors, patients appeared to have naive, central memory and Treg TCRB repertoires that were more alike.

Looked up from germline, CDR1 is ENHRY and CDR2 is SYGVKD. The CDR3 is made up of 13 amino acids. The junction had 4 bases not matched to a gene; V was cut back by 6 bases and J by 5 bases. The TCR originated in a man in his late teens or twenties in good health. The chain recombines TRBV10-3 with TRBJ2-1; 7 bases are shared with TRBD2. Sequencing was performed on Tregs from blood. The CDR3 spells CAIRRGRDNEQFF. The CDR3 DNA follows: TGTGCCATCAGAAGAGGGAGGGACAATGAGCAGTTCTTC.